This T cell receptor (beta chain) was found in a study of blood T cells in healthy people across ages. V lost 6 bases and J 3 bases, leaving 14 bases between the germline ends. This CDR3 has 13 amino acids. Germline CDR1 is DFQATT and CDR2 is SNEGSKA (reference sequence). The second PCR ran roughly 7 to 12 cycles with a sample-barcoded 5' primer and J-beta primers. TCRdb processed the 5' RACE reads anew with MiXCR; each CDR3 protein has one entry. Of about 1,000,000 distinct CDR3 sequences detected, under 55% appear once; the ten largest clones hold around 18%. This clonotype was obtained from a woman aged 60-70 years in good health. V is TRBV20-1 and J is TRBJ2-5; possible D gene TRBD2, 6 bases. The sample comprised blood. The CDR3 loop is CSATGTFKETQYF. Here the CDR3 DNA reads TGCAGTGCCACTGGGACTTTTAAAGAGACCCAGTACTTC.